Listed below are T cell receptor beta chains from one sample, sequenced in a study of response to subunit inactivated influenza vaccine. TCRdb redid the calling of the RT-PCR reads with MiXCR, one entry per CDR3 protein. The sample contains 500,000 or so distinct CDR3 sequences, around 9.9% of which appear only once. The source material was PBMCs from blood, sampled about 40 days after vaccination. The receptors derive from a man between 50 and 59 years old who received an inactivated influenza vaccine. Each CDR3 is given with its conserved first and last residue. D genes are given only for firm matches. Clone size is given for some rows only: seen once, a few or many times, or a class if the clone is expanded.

CDR3aa: CASSPPIGRADTQYF
CDR3nt: TGTGCCAGCAGCCCGCCGATCGGGAGGGCCGATACGCAGTATTTT
v_gene: TRBV11-1
d_gene: TRBD2
j_gene: TRBJ2-3
abundance: .

CDR3aa: CASSQPKETQYF
CDR3nt: TGTGCCAGCAGCCAGCCCAAAGAGACCCAGTACTTC
v_gene: TRBV4-2
d_gene: .
j_gene: TRBJ2-5
abundance: .

CDR3aa: CASSSGPANTGELFF
CDR3nt: TGTGCCAGCAGCTCGGGACCCGCGAACACCGGGGAGCTGTTTTTT
v_gene: TRBV7-9
d_gene: .
j_gene: TRBJ2-2
abundance: .

CDR3aa: CAISGDRGTGTQYF
CDR3nt: TGTGCCATCAGCGGGGACAGGGGCACTGGTACGCAGTATTTT
v_gene: TRBV10-3
d_gene: TRBD1
j_gene: TRBJ2-3
abundance: many

CDR3aa: CASSPNSGSERWNEQFF
CDR3nt: TGCGCCAGCAGCCCAAATAGTGGCAGCGAGCGGTGGAATGAGCAGTTCTTC
v_gene: TRBV5-1
d_gene: .
j_gene: TRBJ2-1
abundance: few

CDR3aa: CASRSPLGGTQPTNTGELFF
CDR3nt: TGTGCCAGCAGATCCCCCCTAGGCGGAACCCAGCCCACGAACACCGGGGAGCTGTTTTTT
v_gene: TRBV11-2
d_gene: .
j_gene: TRBJ2-2
abundance: few

CDR3aa: CASSLTGRVSTDTQYF
CDR3nt: TGTGCCAGCAGCTTGACAGGGCGTGTTAGCACAGATACGCAGTATTTT
v_gene: TRBV11-1
d_gene: TRBD1
j_gene: TRBJ2-3
abundance: .

CDR3aa: CASSQDGTRGEQYF
CDR3nt: TGTGCCAGCAGCCAAGACGGGACTAGGGGCGAGCAGTACTTC
v_gene: TRBV4-2
d_gene: TRBD2
j_gene: TRBJ2-7
abundance: many

CDR3aa: CASSLGQGSFVREQYF
CDR3nt: TGCGCCAGCAGCTTGGGGCAGGGATCGTTCGTTCGCGAGCAGTACTTC
v_gene: TRBV5-1
d_gene: .
j_gene: TRBJ2-7
abundance: few

CDR3aa: CSANEGGYQETQYF
CDR3nt: TGCAGTGCTAACGAAGGGGGGTACCAAGAGACCCAGTACTTC
v_gene: TRBV20-1
d_gene: .
j_gene: TRBJ2-5
abundance: .

CDR3aa: CASSFRDRAGTSGTKNNEQFF
CDR3nt: TGTGCCAGCAGTTTCCGGGACAGGGCCGGGACTAGCGGGACTAAAAACAATGAGCAGTTCTTC
v_gene: TRBV6-2/TRBV6-3
d_gene: TRBD2
j_gene: TRBJ2-1
abundance: few

CDR3aa: CASSLRGARGEKETQYF
CDR3nt: TGTGCCAGCAGCTTAAGGGGGGCAAGAGGGGAGAAAGAGACCCAGTACTTC
v_gene: TRBV7-3
d_gene: .
j_gene: TRBJ2-5
abundance: few

CDR3aa: CASTWGSTDTQYF
CDR3nt: TGTGCCAGCACGTGGGGGAGCACAGATACGCAGTATTTT
v_gene: TRBV12-3/TRBV12-4
d_gene: .
j_gene: TRBJ2-3
abundance: .

CDR3aa: CASSQDWGAGTGELFF
CDR3nt: TGCGCCAGCAGCCAAGATTGGGGGGCCGGCACCGGGGAGCTGTTTTTT
v_gene: TRBV4-3
d_gene: .
j_gene: TRBJ2-2
abundance: many

CDR3aa: CAISGTGERGEQFF
CDR3nt: TGTGCCATCAGCGGGACAGGGGAGAGAGGTGAGCAGTTCTTC
v_gene: TRBV10-3
d_gene: TRBD1
j_gene: TRBJ2-1
abundance: many

CDR3aa: CSALGWASTDTQYF
CDR3nt: TGCAGTGCGCTGGGATGGGCCAGCACAGATACGCAGTATTTT
v_gene: TRBV20-1
d_gene: .
j_gene: TRBJ2-3
abundance: few

CDR3aa: CASSWPRSPYEQFF
CDR3nt: TGTGCCAGCAGCTGGCCCAGGAGCCCGTATGAGCAGTTCTTC
v_gene: TRBV7-9
d_gene: .
j_gene: TRBJ2-1
abundance: .

CDR3aa: CASSYSGRNQPQHF
CDR3nt: TGTGCCAGCAGTTATTCGGGACGCAATCAGCCCCAGCATTTT
v_gene: TRBV6-5
d_gene: .
j_gene: TRBJ1-5
abundance: few

CDR3aa: CASRIGTARNSPLHF
CDR3nt: TGCGCCAGCAGAATTGGGACAGCGAGGAATTCACCCCTCCACTTT
v_gene: TRBV5-1
d_gene: TRBD1
j_gene: TRBJ1-6
abundance: few

CDR3aa: CASSELANTGELFF
CDR3nt: TGCGCCAGCAGTGAACTCGCGAACACCGGGGAGCTGTTTTTT
v_gene: TRBV10-1
d_gene: .
j_gene: TRBJ2-2
abundance: few

CDR3aa: CSARRTSGSTTRTQYF
CDR3nt: TGCAGTGCTCGAAGGACTAGCGGGAGTACCACTCGGACCCAGTACTTC
v_gene: TRBV20-1
d_gene: TRBD2
j_gene: TRBJ2-5
abundance: few

CDR3aa: CSARDGTGQETQYF
CDR3nt: TGCAGTGCTAGAGACGGGACAGGACAAGAGACCCAGTACTTC
v_gene: TRBV20-1
d_gene: TRBD1
j_gene: TRBJ2-5
abundance: many

CDR3aa: CASSFEGRNTEAFF
CDR3nt: TGTGCCAGCAGTTTTGAAGGGCGGAACACTGAAGCTTTCTTT
v_gene: TRBV6-2/TRBV6-3
d_gene: .
j_gene: TRBJ1-1
abundance: few

CDR3aa: CASSLDRVRAEAFF
CDR3nt: TGTGCCAGCAGTCTGGACAGGGTGCGGGCTGAAGCTTTCTTT
v_gene: TRBV12-3/TRBV12-4
d_gene: TRBD1
j_gene: TRBJ1-1
abundance: many

CDR3aa: CANGQGGRETQYF
CDR3nt: TGTGCCAACGGACAGGGGGGAAGGGAGACCCAGTACTTC
v_gene: TRBV10-3
d_gene: TRBD1
j_gene: TRBJ2-5
abundance: many

CDR3aa: CASSLGQAPNTGELFF
CDR3nt: TGTGCCAGCAGCTTGGGGCAGGCGCCGAACACCGGGGAGCTGTTTTTT
v_gene: TRBV5-6
d_gene: .
j_gene: TRBJ2-2
abundance: .

CDR3aa: CASSQAVGGKGEQYF
CDR3nt: TGTGCCAGCAGCCAAGCGGTAGGGGGGAAGGGCGAGCAGTACTTC
v_gene: TRBV4-2
d_gene: .
j_gene: TRBJ2-7
abundance: .

CDR3aa: CASSPVAGPTSTDTQYF
CDR3nt: TGTGCCAGCTCACCGGTGGCCGGCCCGACTAGCACAGATACGCAGTATTTT
v_gene: TRBV18
d_gene: .
j_gene: TRBJ2-3
abundance: once

CDR3aa: CSVYLSGVVYNEQFF
CDR3nt: TGCAGTGTTTACCTTAGCGGGGTGGTCTACAATGAGCAGTTCTTC
v_gene: TRBV20-1
d_gene: TRBD2
j_gene: TRBJ2-1
abundance: few

CDR3aa: CASSLTRFSSEKLFF
CDR3nt: TGTGCCAGCAGCTTAACGCGGTTCTCAAGTGAAAAACTGTTTTTT
v_gene: TRBV7-8
d_gene: .
j_gene: TRBJ1-4
abundance: .

CDR3aa: CSATRGLNTGELFF
CDR3nt: TGCAGTGCTACACGGGGGCTCAACACCGGGGAGCTGTTTTTT
v_gene: TRBV20-1
d_gene: .
j_gene: TRBJ2-2
abundance: many

CDR3aa: CASSATGTGTYNEQFF
CDR3nt: TGTGCCAGTAGTGCAACCGGGACAGGGACCTACAATGAGCAGTTCTTC
v_gene: TRBV19
d_gene: TRBD1
j_gene: TRBJ2-1
abundance: .

CDR3aa: CASSQGGQGDYWAETQYF
CDR3nt: TGTGCCAGCAGCCAAGGGGGACAGGGAGACTACTGGGCTGAGACCCAGTACTTC
v_gene: TRBV4-2
d_gene: TRBD1
j_gene: TRBJ2-5
abundance: few

CDR3aa: CASSPDRLGTYEQYF
CDR3nt: TGTGCCAGCAGCCCCGACCGACTGGGAACCTACGAGCAGTACTTC
v_gene: TRBV11-2
d_gene: .
j_gene: TRBJ2-7
abundance: .

CDR3aa: CSASPTSGDLTDTQYF
CDR3nt: TGCAGTGCTAGCCCGACTAGCGGGGACCTCACAGATACGCAGTATTTT
v_gene: TRBV20-1
d_gene: TRBD2
j_gene: TRBJ2-3
abundance: few

CDR3aa: CASSRGQGQPQHF
CDR3nt: TGTGCCAGCAGCCGCGGACAGGGGCAGCCCCAGCATTTT
v_gene: TRBV12-3/TRBV12-4
d_gene: TRBD1
j_gene: TRBJ1-5
abundance: few

CDR3aa: CASSFSGSFGDTQYF
CDR3nt: TGTGCCAGCAGCTTTAGCGGGAGTTTTGGAGATACGCAGTATTTT
v_gene: TRBV5-5
d_gene: TRBD2
j_gene: TRBJ2-3
abundance: many

CDR3aa: CASSRLGTEAFF
CDR3nt: TGTGCCAGCAGCCGCCTAGGCACTGAAGCTTTCTTT
v_gene: TRBV3-1
d_gene: .
j_gene: TRBJ1-1
abundance: many

CDR3aa: CSARGQGGYGSIF
CDR3nt: TGCAGTGCTAGAGGGCAGGGGGGATACGGGTCGATCTTC
v_gene: TRBV20-1
d_gene: .
j_gene: TRBJ2-1
abundance: many

CDR3aa: CASSYRDASDYNEQFF
CDR3nt: TGTGCCAGCAGTTATCGGGACGCCTCTGACTACAATGAGCAGTTCTTC
v_gene: TRBV12-3/TRBV12-4
d_gene: .
j_gene: TRBJ2-1
abundance: many

CDR3aa: CASSLGQGAPAGLFF
CDR3nt: TGTGCCAGCAGTTTAGGACAGGGGGCGCCGGCGGGACTGTTTTTT
v_gene: TRBV12-3/TRBV12-4
d_gene: TRBD1
j_gene: TRBJ1-4
abundance: many

CDR3aa: CATSDFRAGTATDTQYF
CDR3nt: TGTGCCACCAGTGATTTTCGGGCTGGAACAGCCACAGATACGCAGTATTTT
v_gene: TRBV24-1
d_gene: .
j_gene: TRBJ2-3
abundance: few

CDR3aa: CAISEPHGGAGYEQYF
CDR3nt: TGTGCCATCAGTGAGCCCCACGGGGGGGCGGGCTACGAGCAGTACTTC
v_gene: TRBV10-3
d_gene: TRBD2
j_gene: TRBJ2-7
abundance: .

CDR3aa: CASSLVAQPQHF
CDR3nt: TGTGCCAGCAGTTTAGTCGCTCAGCCCCAGCATTTT
v_gene: TRBV12-3/TRBV12-4
d_gene: .
j_gene: TRBJ1-5
abundance: .

CDR3aa: CASSPSGPDTQYF
CDR3nt: TGTGCCAGCAGCCCAAGCGGCCCAGATACGCAGTATTTT
v_gene: TRBV7-2
d_gene: .
j_gene: TRBJ2-3
abundance: few

CDR3aa: CSAPGGGRYEQYF
CDR3nt: TGCAGTGCCCCAGGGGGGGGGCGCTACGAGCAGTACTTC
v_gene: TRBV20-1
d_gene: .
j_gene: TRBJ2-7
abundance: many

CDR3aa: CASRKVGQGETDTQYF
CDR3nt: TGTGCCAGCAGAAAAGTGGGACAGGGTGAAACAGATACGCAGTATTTT
v_gene: TRBV7-9
d_gene: TRBD1
j_gene: TRBJ2-3
abundance: few

CDR3aa: CASRPPGLAGGLVGEQYF
CDR3nt: TGTGCCAGCAGACCTCCGGGACTAGCGGGAGGGCTGGTTGGGGAGCAGTACTTC
v_gene: TRBV11-1
d_gene: TRBD2
j_gene: TRBJ2-7
abundance: .

CDR3aa: CASSVAGGAGADTQYF
CDR3nt: TGTGCCAGCAGCGTAGCTGGGGGGGCAGGGGCAGATACGCAGTATTTT
v_gene: TRBV9
d_gene: .
j_gene: TRBJ2-3
abundance: .

CDR3aa: CASRDTGKGFAGELFF
CDR3nt: TGTGCCAGCAGGGATACAGGGAAAGGCTTCGCCGGGGAGCTGTTTTTT
v_gene: TRBV2
d_gene: .
j_gene: TRBJ2-2
abundance: .

CDR3aa: CSARDPVPGRNEQFF
CDR3nt: TGCAGTGCTAGAGATCCGGTCCCCGGGAGGAATGAGCAGTTCTTC
v_gene: TRBV20-1
d_gene: TRBD2
j_gene: TRBJ2-1
abundance: .

CDR3aa: CASSPVQETQYF
CDR3nt: TGCGCCAGCAGCCCAGTTCAAGAGACCCAGTACTTC
v_gene: TRBV5-1
d_gene: .
j_gene: TRBJ2-5
abundance: many

CDR3aa: CASREAGGSTEEQFF
CDR3nt: TGCGCCAGCAGGGAAGCGGGAGGTTCCACGGAGGAGCAGTTCTTC
v_gene: TRBV5-1
d_gene: TRBD2
j_gene: TRBJ2-1
abundance: few

CDR3aa: CATSRARQDHEQYF
CDR3nt: TGTGCCACCAGCAGAGCCCGACAGGACCACGAGCAGTACTTC
v_gene: TRBV15
d_gene: .
j_gene: TRBJ2-7
abundance: few

CDR3aa: CASSFPGIQETQYF
CDR3nt: TGTGCCAGCAGCTTCCCGGGGATACAAGAGACCCAGTACTTC
v_gene: TRBV12-3/TRBV12-4
d_gene: .
j_gene: TRBJ2-5
abundance: many

CDR3aa: CASSLAVGSGANVLTF
CDR3nt: TGTGCCAGCAGCTTGGCCGTGGGATCTGGGGCCAACGTCCTGACTTTC
v_gene: TRBV5-5
d_gene: .
j_gene: TRBJ2-6
abundance: .

CDR3aa: CASSHSLQGYEQYF
CDR3nt: TGTGCCAGCAGCCATAGCCTACAGGGCTACGAGCAGTACTTC
v_gene: TRBV16
d_gene: .
j_gene: TRBJ2-7
abundance: .

CDR3aa: CASSQDTRTQYF
CDR3nt: TGTGCCAGCAGCCAGGACACTCGGACCCAGTACTTC
v_gene: TRBV6-5
d_gene: .
j_gene: TRBJ2-5
abundance: .